These T cell receptor beta chains were read from a single sample in a study of response to subunit inactivated influenza vaccine. TCRdb analysed the RT-PCR reads with MiXCR anew, one entry per CDR3 protein. The sample records approximately 530,000 distinct CDR3 sequences, about 7.6% being singletons. This specimen consisted of PBMCs from blood, obtained about 24 months after vaccination. The origin of the receptors is a man aged 45 to 70 who received an inactivated influenza vaccine. CDR3s include the opening cysteine and the closing phenylalanine or tryptophan. A D gene is named only where the DNA matches it firmly. Clone size is stated in some rows and not others, as once, few, many or a class when expanded.

j_gene | v_gene | d_gene | abundance | CDR3aa | CDR3nt
TRBJ2-1 | TRBV7-9 | . | . | CASSLGMGSQFF | TGTGCCAGCAGCTTAGGAATGGGGAGCCAGTTCTTC
TRBJ2-5 | TRBV29-1 | TRBD1 | . | CSVGGAQDRLPQETQYF | TGCAGCGTTGGGGGAGCACAGGACAGGCTACCGCAAGAGACCCAGTACTTC
TRBJ1-1 | TRBV7-6 | . | . | CASSPRGGENTEAFF | TGTGCCAGCAGCCCCCGTGGGGGAGAGAACACTGAAGCTTTCTTT
TRBJ2-7 | TRBV24-1 | . | . | CATSATDEQYF | TGTGCCACCAGTGCGACGGACGAGCAGTACTTC
TRBJ2-2 | TRBV2 | . | many | CASKYPPRLEAGELFF | TGTGCCAGTAAATATCCCCCTCGGCTAGAAGCCGGGGAGCTGTTTTTT
TRBJ2-2 | TRBV19 | TRBD2 | . | CASSIGGTGELFF | TGTGCCAGTAGTATCGGGGGGACCGGGGAGCTGTTTTTT
TRBJ1-1 | TRBV10-3 | . | many | CAIAVDLNTEAFF | TGTGCCATCGCCGTAGACTTGAACACTGAAGCTTTCTTT
TRBJ1-3 | TRBV28 | . | many | CASSPAPGRGHTIYF | TGTGCCAGCAGCCCCGCCCCGGGCCGGGGACACACCATATATTTT
TRBJ2-1 | TRBV29-1 | TRBD2 | . | CSVVSGSSRNEQFF | TGCAGCGTTGTGAGCGGGAGTTCGCGGAATGAGCAGTTCTTC
TRBJ2-7 | TRBV7-9 | . | many | CASSSGNYEQYF | TGCGCCAGCAGCTCGGGCAACTACGAGCAGTACTTC
TRBJ1-1 | TRBV6-5 | TRBD1 | few | CASRLQGPDTEAFF | TGTGCCAGCAGATTACAGGGGCCTGACACTGAAGCTTTCTTT
TRBJ1-5 | TRBV18 | TRBD1 | . | CASSPGTEQPQHF | TGTGCCAGCTCACCAGGGACAGAACAGCCCCAGCATTTT
TRBJ2-7 | TRBV20-1 | TRBD2 | . | CSAAPSGRSLEQYF | TGCAGTGCCGCGCCTAGCGGGAGGAGCCTCGAGCAGTACTTC
TRBJ1-4 | TRBV7-9 | . | many | CASSATGTANEKLFF | TGTGCCAGCAGCGCTACCGGGACGGCTAATGAAAAACTGTTTTTT
TRBJ2-7 | TRBV20-1 | TRBD1 | . | CSARALGTVKPYEQYF | TGCAGTGCTAGAGCCCTAGGGACAGTGAAACCCTACGAGCAGTACTTC
TRBJ2-1 | TRBV24-1 | TRBD1 | . | CATSEGQGYDRPYNEQFF | TGTGCCACCAGTGAGGGACAGGGGTACGATCGGCCATACAATGAGCAGTTCTTC
TRBJ2-1 | TRBV11-2 | TRBD2 | . | CASSRPVLAEGRFSYNEQFF | TGTGCCAGCAGCCGGCCTGTACTAGCGGAAGGTCGATTCTCCTACAATGAGCAGTTCTTC
TRBJ2-3 | TRBV7-9 | . | few | CASSYHSPDTQYF | TGTGCCAGCAGCTATCATAGTCCAGATACGCAGTATTTT
TRBJ2-7 | TRBV15 | . | . | CATSRGDSIHGRSEQYF | TGTGCCACCAGCAGAGGCGACAGCATTCATGGCAGGAGTGAGCAGTACTTC
TRBJ2-7 | TRBV6-2/TRBV6-3 | TRBD1 | few | CASRPGQGLTYEQYF | TGTGCCAGCAGACCGGGACAGGGGCTTACCTACGAGCAGTACTTC
TRBJ1-2 | TRBV6-2/TRBV6-3 | . | . | CASSYHSLTPDYTF | TGTGCCAGCAGTTACCACTCACTAACACCGGACTACACCTTC
TRBJ2-5 | TRBV20-1 | . | few | CSARSFETQYF | TGCAGTGCTAGGAGTTTCGAGACCCAGTACTTC
TRBJ2-3 | TRBV12-3/TRBV12-4 | . | . | CASSLRSGGPDTQYF | TGTGCCAGCAGTTTAAGGAGCGGAGGACCAGATACGCAGTATTTT
TRBJ2-1 | TRBV25-1 | . | many | CASRDTFNEQFF | TGTGCCAGCAGGGACACTTTCAATGAGCAGTTCTTC
TRBJ2-3 | TRBV28 | TRBD1 | many | CASSPRGRDTQYF | TGTGCCAGCAGTCCCAGGGGGCGGGATACGCAGTATTTT
TRBJ1-5 | TRBV20-1 | . | . | CSAREDRPTSAQHF | TGCAGTGCTAGAGAAGATCGGCCAACGTCGGCCCAGCATTTT
TRBJ2-1 | TRBV12-3/TRBV12-4 | . | many | CASTTSRYNEQFF | TGTGCCAGCACCACCAGCCGCTACAATGAGCAGTTCTTC
TRBJ1-5 | TRBV15 | . | many | CATSRDGRGNQPQHF | TGTGCCACCAGCAGAGATGGTCGGGGCAATCAGCCCCAGCATTTT
TRBJ1-5 | TRBV20-1 | TRBD1 | . | CSARTGNGNQPQHF | TGCAGTGCTAGGACAGGGAATGGCAATCAGCCCCAGCATTTT
TRBJ2-3 | TRBV10-3 | . | many | CAISIGSYTDTQYF | TGTGCCATCAGTATCGGGAGCTACACAGATACGCAGTATTTT
TRBJ2-4 | TRBV12-3/TRBV12-4 | . | few | CASSLSRALAKNIQYF | TGTGCCAGCAGTTTAAGCAGGGCCTTGGCCAAAAACATTCAGTACTTC
TRBJ1-6 | TRBV4-2 | . | . | CASSHPGRDNSPLHF | TGTGCCAGCAGCCATCCGGGGAGGGACAATTCACCCCTCCACTTT
TRBJ1-1 | TRBV11-2 | . | many | CASSLEGMGTEAFF | TGTGCCAGCAGCTTAGAAGGGATGGGCACTGAAGCTTTCTTT
TRBJ2-5 | TRBV6-1 | . | . | CASSGRRDGPQYF | TGTGCCAGCAGTGGCCGCCGGGATGGGCCCCAGTACTTC
TRBJ1-2 | TRBV29-1 | . | few | CSADRDTDNYGYTF | TGCAGCGCGGACCGGGACACCGATAACTATGGCTACACCTTC
TRBJ1-5 | TRBV27 | . | . | CASSSSDKAPNQPQHF | TGTGCCAGCAGTTCCTCGGACAAGGCCCCCAATCAGCCCCAGCATTTT
TRBJ2-2 | TRBV20-1 | TRBD1 | many | CSAYDRATGELFF | TGCAGTGCTTACGACAGGGCCACCGGGGAGCTGTTTTTT
TRBJ2-5 | TRBV4-2 | . | many | CASSQDFGSGLETQYF | TGTGCCAGCAGCCAAGACTTTGGTTCAGGGTTGGAGACCCAGTACTTC
TRBJ2-6 | TRBV15 | TRBD1 | few | CATSFIRGLRSGANVLTF | TGTGCCACCAGCTTCATCAGGGGGCTCCGATCTGGGGCCAACGTCCTGACTTTC
TRBJ1-5 | TRBV29-1 | TRBD1 | . | CSVAGTGSTQPQHF | TGCAGCGTGGCCGGGACAGGGTCCACTCAGCCCCAGCATTTT
TRBJ2-3 | TRBV7-2 | . | many | CASSLAGAHTQYF | TGTGCCAGCAGCTTAGCGGGAGCGCATACGCAGTATTTT
TRBJ2-1 | TRBV4-2 | . | . | CASSQDLRGKGYNEQFF | TGTGCCAGCAGCCAAGACCTACGCGGGAAAGGGTACAATGAGCAGTTCTTC
TRBJ1-2 | TRBV11-2 | TRBD1 | . | CASSPSPGTGGVNYGYTF | TGTGCCAGCAGCCCAAGTCCCGGGACAGGGGGCGTGAACTATGGCTACACCTTC
TRBJ2-2 | TRBV27 | TRBD1 | many | CASSLQGQGKAGELFF | TGTGCCAGCAGTCTACAGGGACAGGGCAAGGCCGGGGAGCTGTTTTTT
TRBJ2-7 | TRBV12-3/TRBV12-4 | . | . | CASRTTVGAYEQYF | TGTGCCAGCAGGACGACAGTGGGAGCCTACGAGCAGTACTTC
TRBJ2-7 | TRBV27 | TRBD1 | . | CASSLRTDRGGYEQYF | TGTGCCAGCAGTTTACGGACCGACAGGGGTGGCTACGAGCAGTACTTC
TRBJ2-5 | TRBV7-9 | . | . | CASSAPETQYF | TGTGCCAGCAGCGCCCCTGAGACCCAGTACTTC
TRBJ1-6 | TRBV5-1 | TRBD1 | . | CASSPDRENSPLHF | TGCGCCAGCAGCCCCGACAGGGAAAATTCACCCCTCCACTTT
TRBJ1-2 | TRBV5-1 | TRBD1 | many | CASSIRTGIKDYGYTF | TGCGCCAGCAGCATACGGACAGGGATAAAAGACTATGGCTACACCTTC
TRBJ2-1 | TRBV15 | . | many | CATSRDLGGPPFF | TGTGCCACCAGCAGAGATCTCGGGGGGCCACCGTTCTTC
TRBJ2-2 | TRBV10-3 | TRBD2 | . | CAISPTSGGNTGELFF | TGTGCCATCAGCCCCACTAGCGGGGGGAACACCGGGGAGCTGTTTTTT
TRBJ1-2 | TRBV6-1 | TRBD1 | many | CASRNRGSLDGYTF | TGTGCCAGCAGGAACAGGGGTTCCTTAGATGGCTACACCTTC